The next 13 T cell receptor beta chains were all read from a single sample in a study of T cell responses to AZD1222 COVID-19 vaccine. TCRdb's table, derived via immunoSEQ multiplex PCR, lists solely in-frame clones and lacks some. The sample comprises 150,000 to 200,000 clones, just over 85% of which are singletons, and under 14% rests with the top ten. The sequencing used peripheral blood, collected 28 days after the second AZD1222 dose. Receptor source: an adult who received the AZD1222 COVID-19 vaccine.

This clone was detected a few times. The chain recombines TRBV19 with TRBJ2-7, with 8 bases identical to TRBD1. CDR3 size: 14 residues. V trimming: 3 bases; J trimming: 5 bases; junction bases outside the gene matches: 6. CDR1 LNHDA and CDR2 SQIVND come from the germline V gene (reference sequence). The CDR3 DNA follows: TGTGCCAGTAGTATTGCAGGGGGCCAGAACGAGCAGTACTTC. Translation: CASSIAGGQNEQYF. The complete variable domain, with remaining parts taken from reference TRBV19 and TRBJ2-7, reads DGGITQSPKYLFRKEGQNVTLSCEQNLNHDAMYWYRQDPGQGLRLIYYSQIVNDFQKGDIAEGYSVSREKKESFPLTVTSAQKNPTAFYLCASSIAGGQNEQYFGPGTRLTVT.

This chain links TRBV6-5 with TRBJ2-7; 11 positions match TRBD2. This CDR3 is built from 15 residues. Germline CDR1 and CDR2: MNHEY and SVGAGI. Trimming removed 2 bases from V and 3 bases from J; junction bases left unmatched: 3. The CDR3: CASSYETSGVYEQYF. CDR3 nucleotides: TGTGCCAGCAGTTACGAGACTAGCGGGGTCTACGAGCAGTACTTC.

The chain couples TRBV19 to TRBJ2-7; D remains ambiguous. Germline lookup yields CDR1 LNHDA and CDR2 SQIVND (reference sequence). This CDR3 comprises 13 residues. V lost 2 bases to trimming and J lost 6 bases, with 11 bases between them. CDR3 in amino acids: CASSIRISAEQYF. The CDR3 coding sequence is TGTGCCAGTAGTATAAGAATCTCGGCCGAGCAGTACTTC.

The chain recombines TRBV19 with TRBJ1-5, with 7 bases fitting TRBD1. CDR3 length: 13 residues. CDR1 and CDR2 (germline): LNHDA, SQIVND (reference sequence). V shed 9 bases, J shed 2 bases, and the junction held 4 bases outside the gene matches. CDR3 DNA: TGTGCCAGCTCCGACAGGGGCAATCAGCCCCAGCATTTT. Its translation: CASSDRGNQPQHF.

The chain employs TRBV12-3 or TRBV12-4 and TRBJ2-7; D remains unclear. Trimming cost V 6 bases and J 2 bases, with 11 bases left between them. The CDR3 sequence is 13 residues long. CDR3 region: CASRDAPAYEQYF. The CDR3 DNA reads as TGTGCCAGCAGGGACGCCCCAGCCTACGAGCAGTACTTC.

The CDR3 nucleotides read TGTGCCAGTAGCAAACCCGGGACCCCCGGGGAGCAGTACTTC. This encodes CASSKPGTPGEQYF. The genes are TRBV19 and TRBJ2-7, with D perhaps being TRBD1 or TRBD2 (5 bases each). V dropped 6 bases and J dropped 7 bases, with 19 bases sitting between them. From germline, CDR1 is LNHDA and CDR2 SQIVND (reference sequence). The CDR3 loop spans 14 amino acids.

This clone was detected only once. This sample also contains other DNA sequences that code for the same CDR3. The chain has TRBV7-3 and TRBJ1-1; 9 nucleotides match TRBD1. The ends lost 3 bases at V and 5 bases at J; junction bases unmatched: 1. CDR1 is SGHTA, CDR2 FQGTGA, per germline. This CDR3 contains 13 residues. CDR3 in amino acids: CASSLTGGTEAFF. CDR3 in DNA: TGTGCCAGCAGCTTGACAGGGGGGACTGAAGCTTTCTTT.

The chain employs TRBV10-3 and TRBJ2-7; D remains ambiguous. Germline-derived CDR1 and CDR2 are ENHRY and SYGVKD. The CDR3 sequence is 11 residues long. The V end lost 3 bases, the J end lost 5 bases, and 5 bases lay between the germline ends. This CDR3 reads CAISDRDEQYF. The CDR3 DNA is TGTGCCATCAGTGATAGGGACGAGCAGTACTTC.

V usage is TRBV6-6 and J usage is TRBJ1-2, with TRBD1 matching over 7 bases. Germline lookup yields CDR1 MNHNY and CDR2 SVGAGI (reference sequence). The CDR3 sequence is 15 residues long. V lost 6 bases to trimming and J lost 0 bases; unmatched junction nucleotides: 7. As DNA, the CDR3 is TGTGCCAGCAGACCACAGGGGCTTGCTAACTATGGCTACACCTTC. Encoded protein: CASRPQGLANYGYTF.

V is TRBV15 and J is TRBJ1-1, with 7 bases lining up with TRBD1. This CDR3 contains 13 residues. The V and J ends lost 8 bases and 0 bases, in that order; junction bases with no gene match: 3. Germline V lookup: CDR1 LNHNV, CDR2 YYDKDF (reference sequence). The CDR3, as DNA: TGTGCCACCTCACAGGGGATGAACACTGAAGCTTTCTTT. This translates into CATSQGMNTEAFF.

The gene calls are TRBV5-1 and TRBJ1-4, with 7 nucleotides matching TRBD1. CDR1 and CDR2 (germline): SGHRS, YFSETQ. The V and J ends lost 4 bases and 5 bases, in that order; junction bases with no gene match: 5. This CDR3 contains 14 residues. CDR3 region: CASSPGTANEKLFF. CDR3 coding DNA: TGCGCCAGCAGCCCCGGGACAGCGAATGAAAAACTGTTTTTT.

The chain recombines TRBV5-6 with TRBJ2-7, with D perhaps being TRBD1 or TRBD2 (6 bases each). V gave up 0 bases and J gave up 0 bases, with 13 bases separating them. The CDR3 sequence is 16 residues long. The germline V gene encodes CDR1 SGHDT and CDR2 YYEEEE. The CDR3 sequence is CASSLVGGRGSYEQYF. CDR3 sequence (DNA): TGTGCCAGCAGCTTGGTAGGGGGGCGCGGCTCCTACGAGCAGTACTTC.

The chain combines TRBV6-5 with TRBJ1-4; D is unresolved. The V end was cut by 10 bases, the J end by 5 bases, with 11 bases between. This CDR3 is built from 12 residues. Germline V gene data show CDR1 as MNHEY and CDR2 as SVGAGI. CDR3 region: CANGEWNEKLFF. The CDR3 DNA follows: TGTGCCAACGGGGAATGGAATGAAAAACTGTTTTTT.